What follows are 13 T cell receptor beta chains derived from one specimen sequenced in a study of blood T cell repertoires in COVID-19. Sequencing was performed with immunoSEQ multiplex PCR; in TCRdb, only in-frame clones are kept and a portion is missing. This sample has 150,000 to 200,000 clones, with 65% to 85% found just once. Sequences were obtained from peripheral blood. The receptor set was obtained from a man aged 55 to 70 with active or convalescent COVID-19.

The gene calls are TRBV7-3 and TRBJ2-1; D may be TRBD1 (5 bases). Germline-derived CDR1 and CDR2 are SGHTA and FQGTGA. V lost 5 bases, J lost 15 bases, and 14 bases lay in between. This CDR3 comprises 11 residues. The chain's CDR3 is CASSPGVGLFF. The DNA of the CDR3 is TGTGCCAGCAGCCCCGGAGTGGGGCTGTTCTTC. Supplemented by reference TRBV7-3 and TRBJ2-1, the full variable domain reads GAGVSQTPSNKVTEKGKYVELRCDPISGHTALYWYRQSLGQGPEFLIYFQGTGAADDSGLPNDRFFAVRPEGSVSTLKIQRTERGDSAVYLCASSPGVGLFFGPGTRLTVL.

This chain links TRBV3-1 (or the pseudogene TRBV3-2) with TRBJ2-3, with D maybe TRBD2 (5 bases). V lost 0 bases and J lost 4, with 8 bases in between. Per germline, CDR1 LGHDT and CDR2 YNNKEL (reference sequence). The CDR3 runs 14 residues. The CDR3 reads CASSQDTRSDTQYF. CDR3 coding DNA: TGTGCCAGCAGCCAAGACACTAGATCAGATACGCAGTATTTT.

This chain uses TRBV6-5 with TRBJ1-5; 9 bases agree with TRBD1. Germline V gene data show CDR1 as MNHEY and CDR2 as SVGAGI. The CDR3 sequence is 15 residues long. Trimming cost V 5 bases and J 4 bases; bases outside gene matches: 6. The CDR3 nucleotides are TGTGCCAGCAGTCCCTCCGGGACAGGGAATCAGCCCCAGCATTTT. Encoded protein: CASSPSGTGNQPQHF.

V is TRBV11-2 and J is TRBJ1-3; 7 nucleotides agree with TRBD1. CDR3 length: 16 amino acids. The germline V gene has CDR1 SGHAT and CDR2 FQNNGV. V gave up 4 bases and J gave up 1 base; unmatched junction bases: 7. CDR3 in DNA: TGTGCCAGCAGCTCTCGAACAGGGGCGTCTGGAAACACCATATATTTT. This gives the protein CASSSRTGASGNTIYF. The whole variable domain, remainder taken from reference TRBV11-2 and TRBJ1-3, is EAGVAQSPRYKIIEKRQSVAFWCNPISGHATLYWYQQILGQGPKLLIQFQNNGVVDDSQLPKDRFSAERLKGVDSTLKIQPAKLEDSAVYLCASSSRTGASGNTIYFGEGSWLTVV.

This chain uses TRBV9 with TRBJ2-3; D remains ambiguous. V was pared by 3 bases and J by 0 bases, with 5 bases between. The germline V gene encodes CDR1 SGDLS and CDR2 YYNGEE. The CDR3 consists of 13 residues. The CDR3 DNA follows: TGTGCCAGCAGCGAAGCTAGCACAGATACGCAGTATTTT. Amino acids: CASSEASTDTQYF.

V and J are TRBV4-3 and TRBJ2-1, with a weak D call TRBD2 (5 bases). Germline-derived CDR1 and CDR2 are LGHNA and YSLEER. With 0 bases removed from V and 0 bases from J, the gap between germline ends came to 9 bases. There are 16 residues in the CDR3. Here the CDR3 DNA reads TGCGCCAGCAGCCAAGATCGGGCGGGCTCCTACAATGAGCAGTTCTTC. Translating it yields CASSQDRAGSYNEQFF.

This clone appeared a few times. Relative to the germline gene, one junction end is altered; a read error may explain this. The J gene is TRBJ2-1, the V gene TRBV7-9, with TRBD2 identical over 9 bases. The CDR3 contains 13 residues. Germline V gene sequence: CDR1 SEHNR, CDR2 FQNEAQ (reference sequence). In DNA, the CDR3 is TGTGCCAGCAGGTTAGCGGGAGATCGTGAGCAGTTCTTC. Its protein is CASRLAGDREQFF.

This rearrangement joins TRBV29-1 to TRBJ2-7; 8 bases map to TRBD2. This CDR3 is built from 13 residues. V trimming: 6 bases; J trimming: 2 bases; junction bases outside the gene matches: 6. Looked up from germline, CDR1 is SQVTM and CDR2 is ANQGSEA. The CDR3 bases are TGCAGCGTGAGCGGGAGTTCCCCCTACGAGCAGTACTTC. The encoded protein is CSVSGSSPYEQYF.

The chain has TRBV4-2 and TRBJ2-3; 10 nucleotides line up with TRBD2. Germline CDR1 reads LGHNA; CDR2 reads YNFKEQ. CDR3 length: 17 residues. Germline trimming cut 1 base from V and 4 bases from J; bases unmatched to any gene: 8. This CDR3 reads CASSQAPSGRGADTQYF. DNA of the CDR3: TGTGCCAGCAGCCAAGCCCCAAGCGGGAGGGGCGCAGATACGCAGTATTTT.

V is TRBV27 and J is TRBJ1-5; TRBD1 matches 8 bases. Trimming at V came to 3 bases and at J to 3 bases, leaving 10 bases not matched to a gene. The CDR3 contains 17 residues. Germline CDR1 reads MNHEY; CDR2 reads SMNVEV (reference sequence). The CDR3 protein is CASSLTQGAYYNQPQHF. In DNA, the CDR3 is TGTGCCAGCAGTTTGACTCAGGGGGCGTACTACAATCAGCCCCAGCATTTT.

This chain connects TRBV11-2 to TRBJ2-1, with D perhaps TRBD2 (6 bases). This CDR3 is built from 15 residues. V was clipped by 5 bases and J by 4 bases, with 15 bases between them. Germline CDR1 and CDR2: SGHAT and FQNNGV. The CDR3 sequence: CASSPSGGAYNEQFF. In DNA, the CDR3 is TGTGCCAGCAGCCCCTCTGGCGGGGCTTACAATGAGCAGTTCTTC.

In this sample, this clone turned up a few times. Written as DNA, the CDR3 is TGTGCCAGCTCACCGCCTACAGGACCTAACTATGGCTACACCTTC. Its protein is CASSPPTGPNYGYTF. This chain joins TRBV18 and TRBJ1-2, with a tentative D call TRBD1 (5 bases). This CDR3 comprises 15 residues. The germline V and J ends were trimmed by 3 bases and 0 bases, with 11 bases remaining between them. CDR1 is KGHSH and CDR2 is LQKENI in the germline V gene.

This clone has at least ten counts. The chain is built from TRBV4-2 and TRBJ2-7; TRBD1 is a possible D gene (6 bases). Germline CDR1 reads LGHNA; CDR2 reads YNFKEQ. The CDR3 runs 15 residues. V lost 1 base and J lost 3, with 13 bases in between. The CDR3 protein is CASSQATGSGYEQYF. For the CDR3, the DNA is TGTGCCAGCAGCCAAGCAACAGGGAGCGGCTACGAGCAGTACTTC.